This T cell receptor (beta chain) stems from a study of cytomegalovirus exposure and HLA in healthy donors. Overall study results and limits: In an earlier analysis, about 87% or about 30%: the productive usage of most TCR beta V segments.

This CDR3 is 13 amino acids long. Germline V gene lookup returns CDR1 MNHNS and CDR2 SASEGT. The table lists this clone with a count of one. Its antigen remains unidentified. One junction end does not reproduce the germline sequence, and a read error may be involved. Use of 60 Vbeta and 13 Jbeta primers characterized the PCR. This table comes from immunoSEQ multiplex PCR, and its TCRdb copy is limited to in-frame clones, with some not included. The data show about 180,000 clones, around 80% seen once. The chain links TRBV6-1 to TRBJ1-1; 7 positions match TRBD1. Sample: PBMCs. The source is a girl aged 5 to 17 in good health and CMV-seropositive. CDR3 amino acids: CASSEAGGMAAFF. Written as DNA, the CDR3 is TGTGCCAGCAGCGAAGCAGGGGGTATGGCCGCTTTCTTT.